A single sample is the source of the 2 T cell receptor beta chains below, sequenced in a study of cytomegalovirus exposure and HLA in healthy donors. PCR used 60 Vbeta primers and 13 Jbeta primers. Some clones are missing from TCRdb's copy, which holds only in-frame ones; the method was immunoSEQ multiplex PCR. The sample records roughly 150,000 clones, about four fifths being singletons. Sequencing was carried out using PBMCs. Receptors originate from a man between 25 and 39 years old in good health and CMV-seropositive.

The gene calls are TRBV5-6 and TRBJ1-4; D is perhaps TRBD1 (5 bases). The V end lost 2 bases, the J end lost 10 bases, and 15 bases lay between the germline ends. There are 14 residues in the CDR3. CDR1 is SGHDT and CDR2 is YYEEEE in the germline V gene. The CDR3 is CASSLPGLGGKLFF. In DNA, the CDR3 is TGTGCCAGCAGCTTACCGGGACTAGGCGGAAAACTGTTTTTT.

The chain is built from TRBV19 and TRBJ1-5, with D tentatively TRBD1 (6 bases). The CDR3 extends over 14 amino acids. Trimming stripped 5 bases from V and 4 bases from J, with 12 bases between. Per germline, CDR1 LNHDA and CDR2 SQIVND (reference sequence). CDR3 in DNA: TGTGCCAGTAGTGTTCGGGACAATAATCAGCCCCAGCATTTT. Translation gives CASSVRDNNQPQHF.